This T cell receptor beta chain originates from a study of cytomegalovirus exposure and HLA in healthy donors. The CDR3 is 15 amino acids. CDR1 is MNHNS and CDR2 is SASEGT in the germline V gene. Unmatched junction bases numbered 7, after V lost 4 bases and J lost 10 bases. PCR employed 60 Vbeta and 13 Jbeta primers. This table comes from immunoSEQ multiplex PCR, and its TCRdb copy is limited to in-frame clones, with some not included. This sample has some 150,000 clones; over 70% occur once, and the top ten carry about 6.7%. This receptor was obtained from a woman in her forties in good health and CMV-seropositive. J is TRBJ2-1 and V is TRBV6-1; 13 bases fit TRBD2. The sequencing sample was made of PBMCs. CDR3 in DNA: TGTGCCAGCAGTGGACTAGCGGGGGGCCCCAGGGAGCAGTTCTTC. Residues: CASSGLAGGPREQFF.